This T cell receptor (beta chain) is drawn from a study of regulatory T cells in long-lasting Graves disease. Time point described: persistent/refractory GD, antithyroid drugs over 5 years with positive TRAb. Generation of the TCR library employed RNA extracted from PBMCs. Many counts were recorded for this clonotype. Construction of the TCR beta libraries employed iRepertoire HTBI primers in conjunction with Arm-PCR of CDR3 regions. Each CDR3 protein is one row after TCRdb ran MiXCR on the multiplex PCR reads. The table lists a few hundred thousand distinct CDR3 sequences, more than 20% of them singletons, with approximately 28% in the top ten. Between the trimmed V and J ends, which lost 5 bases and 2 bases, there was a span of 12 bases. CDR1 is SQVTM and CDR2 is ANQGSEA in the germline V gene. This CDR3 is 13 amino acids long.

Material: peripheral blood mononuclear cells (PBMCs), obtained when the disease was refractory, from a patient treated with antithyroid drugs. The receptor comes from a woman between 35 and 50 years old with Graves disease. V gene TRBV29-1 combines with J gene TRBJ1-1; D is ambiguous. CDR3 bases: TGCAGCGTTCTCTTGGGTGGTAACACTGAAGCTTTCTTT. Amino acid sequence: CSVLLGGNTEAFF.